This TCR beta chain was found in a study of technical replicates of blood from a handful of donors. Germline loops: CDR1 MDHEN, CDR2 SYDVKM. The CDR3 contains 14 residues. J lost 3 bases, V lost 6 bases, and 4 bases had no gene match. Profiled with immunoSEQ multiplex PCR; TCRdb holds only in-frame clones, not every one. The sample contains 60,000 to 90,000 clones, approximately 96% of which appear only once. The rearrangement uses TRBV28 and TRBJ2-7; 11 bases match TRBD1. This clonotype originated in a human donor in good health. Sequenced: T cells isolated from PBMCs. CDR3 in DNA: TGTGCCAGCAGCCCCGGGACAGGGGGCTACGAGCAGTACTTC. This gives the protein CASSPGTGGYEQYF.